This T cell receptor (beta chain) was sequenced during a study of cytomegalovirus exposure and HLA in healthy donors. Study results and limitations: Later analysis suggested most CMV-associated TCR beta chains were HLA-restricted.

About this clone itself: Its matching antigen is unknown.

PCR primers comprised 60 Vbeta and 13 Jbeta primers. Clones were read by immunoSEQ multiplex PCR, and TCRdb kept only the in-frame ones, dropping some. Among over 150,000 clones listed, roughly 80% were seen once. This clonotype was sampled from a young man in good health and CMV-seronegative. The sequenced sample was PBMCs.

CDR3 protein: CASSNTRTRGVFF. The CDR3 region has the DNA TGTGCCAGCAGTAATACACGGACCCGGGGAGTTTTCTTT. The rearrangement uses TRBV6-5 and TRBJ1-1; no reliable D call. Trimming pared 5 bases from V and 13 bases from J, leaving 20 bases between. The CDR3 totals 13 residues. From germline, CDR1 is MNHEY and CDR2 SVGAGI.